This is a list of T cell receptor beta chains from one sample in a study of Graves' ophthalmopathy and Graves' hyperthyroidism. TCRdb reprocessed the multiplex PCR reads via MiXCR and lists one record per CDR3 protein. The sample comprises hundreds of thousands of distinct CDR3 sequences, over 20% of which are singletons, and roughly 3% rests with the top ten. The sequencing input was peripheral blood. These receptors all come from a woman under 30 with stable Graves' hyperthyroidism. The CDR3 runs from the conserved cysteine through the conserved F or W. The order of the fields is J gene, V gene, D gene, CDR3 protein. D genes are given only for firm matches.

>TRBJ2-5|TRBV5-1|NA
CASSRTAEETQYF
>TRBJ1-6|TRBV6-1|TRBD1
CASSTGTGDNSPLHF
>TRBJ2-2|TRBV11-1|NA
CASSLVQVAGELFF
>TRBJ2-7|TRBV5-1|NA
CASSPGGGGILYEQYF
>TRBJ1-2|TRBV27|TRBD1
CASRQGASNYGYTF
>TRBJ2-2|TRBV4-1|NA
CASRRSGELFF
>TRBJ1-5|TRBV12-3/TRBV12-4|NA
CASSFRLGMHNQPQHF
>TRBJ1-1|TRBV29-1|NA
CSVSGVLNTEAFF
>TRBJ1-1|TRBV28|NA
CASSFKEQSGPEAFF
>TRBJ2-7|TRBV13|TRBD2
CASSLGTKEQYF
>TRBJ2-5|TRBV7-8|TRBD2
CASSFYLAGGIQETQYF
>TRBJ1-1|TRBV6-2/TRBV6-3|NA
CASSYKVGSVDTEAFF
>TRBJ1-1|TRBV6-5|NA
CASSYSVRGNTEAFF
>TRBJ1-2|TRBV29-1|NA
CSVVGGGSYGYTF
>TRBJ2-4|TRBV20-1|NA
CSAPPPLAKNIQYF